This record looks at one T cell receptor beta chain sequence and its context. What was amplified from RNA transcripts were TCR beta CDR3 regions. The TCR CDR3 was amplified in a first-round RT-PCR using the HTBI primer set. TCRdb re-called the multiplex PCR reads through MiXCR, storing one row per CDR3 protein. Of around 35,000 distinct CDR3 sequences listed, under 65% were seen once; the top ten hold under 30%. These data are taken from a study of T cells in Graves' hyperthyroidism and ophthalmopathy. CDR1 is SNHLY, CDR2 FYNNEI, per germline. The CDR3 covers 16 residues. The V and J ends lost 7 bases and 1 base, in that order; junction bases with no gene match: 9.

This TCR came from a woman in her thirties or forties with Graves' ophthalmopathy. This chain links TRBV2 with TRBJ2-7; TRBD2 aligns across 11 bases. The sample was blood. CDR3 region: CASTGLAEKLSYEQYF. In DNA form, the CDR3 reads TGTGCCAGCACGGGACTAGCGGAGAAATTATCCTACGAGCAGTACTTC.